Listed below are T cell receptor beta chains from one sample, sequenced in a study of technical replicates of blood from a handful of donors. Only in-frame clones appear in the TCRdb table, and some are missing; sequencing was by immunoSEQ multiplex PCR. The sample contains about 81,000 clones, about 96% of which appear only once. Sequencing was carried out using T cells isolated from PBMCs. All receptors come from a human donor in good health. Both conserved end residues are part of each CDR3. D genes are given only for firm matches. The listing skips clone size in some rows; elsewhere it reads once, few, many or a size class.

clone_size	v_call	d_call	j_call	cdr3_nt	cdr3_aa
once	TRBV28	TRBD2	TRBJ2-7	TGTGCCAGCCTCGCTGGGTCTAGCGGGAGGGCCGAGCAGTACTTC	CASLAGSSGRAEQYF
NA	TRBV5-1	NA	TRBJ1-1	TGCGCCAGCAGCTTGGGGCCGGGGAACACTGAAGCTTTCTTT	CASSLGPGNTEAFF
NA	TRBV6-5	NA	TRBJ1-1	TGTGCCAGCAGTTACCAGGGTTTTTTCGAAGCTTTCTTT	CASSYQGFFEAFF
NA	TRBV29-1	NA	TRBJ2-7	TGCAGCGTTGGGTTAGCGCCTAGCTCCTACGAGCAGTACTTC	CSVGLAPSSYEQYF
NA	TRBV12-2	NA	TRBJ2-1	TGTGCAAGTCGCTTACTAGTCTTTGTCTACAATGAGCAGTTCTTC	CASRLLVFVYNEQFF
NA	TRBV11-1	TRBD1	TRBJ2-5	TGTGCCAGCAGGGGGACAGGGCGAATGACATTGGAGACCCAGTACTTC	CASRGTGRMTLETQYF
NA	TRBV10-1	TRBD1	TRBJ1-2	TGCGCCAGCAGTCCCCGGGACAGGGCTTATGGCTACACCTTC	CASSPRDRAYGYTF
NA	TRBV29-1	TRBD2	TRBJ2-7	TGCAGCGTTGGACAGAGACTAGCGGGGGTCGAGCAGTACTTC	CSVGQRLAGVEQYF
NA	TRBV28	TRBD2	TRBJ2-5	TGTGCCAGCAGTGCTAGCGGGAAGCAAGAGACCCAGTACTTC	CASSASGKQETQYF
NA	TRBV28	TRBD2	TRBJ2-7	TGTGCCAGCAGACCGGGAGGGTCCTACGAGCAGTACTTC	CASRPGGSYEQYF
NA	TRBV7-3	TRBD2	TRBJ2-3	TGTGCCAGCAGCTTAAGAGGGACTAGCGGGGGTGTCACAGATACGCAGTATTTT	CASSLRGTSGGVTDTQYF
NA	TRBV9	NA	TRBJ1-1	TGTGCCAGCAGCCGGGGAGCAGGCTATCGTTCGAACACTGAAGCTTTCTTT	CASSRGAGYRSNTEAFF
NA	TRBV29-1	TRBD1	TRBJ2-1	TGCAGCGCTGGGACAGGGCAGTTCTTC	CSAGTGQFF
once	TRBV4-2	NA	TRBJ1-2	TGTGCCAGCAGCCAAGATGCTTTGAGGGACACTAACTATGGCTACACCTTC	CASSQDALRDTNYGYTF
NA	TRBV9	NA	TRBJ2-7	TGTGCCAGCAGCGGATCGGGAGAGGGCTACGAGCAGTACTTC	CASSGSGEGYEQYF
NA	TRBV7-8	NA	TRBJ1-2	TGTGCCAGCAGCTTAGCGTCTTACGTGGATAGGGGTGGCTACACCTTC	CASSLASYVDRGGYTF
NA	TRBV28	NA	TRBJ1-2	TGTGCCAGCAGTTTTCAGGAAAGCTATGGCTACACCTTC	CASSFQESYGYTF
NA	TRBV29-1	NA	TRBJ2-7	TGCAGCGTTGTCGGTCGAAGCTCCTACGAGCAGTACTTC	CSVVGRSSYEQYF
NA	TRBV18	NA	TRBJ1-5	TGTGCCAGCTCACCCGAGGCGAACGATCAGCCCCAGCATTTT	CASSPEANDQPQHF